This record looks at one T cell receptor beta chain sequence and its context. The data were taken from a study of beta chain features in type 1 diabetes. The germline V gene encodes CDR1 MDHEN and CDR2 SYDVKM. This CDR3 spans 15 amino acids. Germline trimming cut 2 bases from V and 7 bases from J; bases unmatched to any gene: 4. Since all of the isolated RNA was reverse transcribed, expressed TCRB transcripts were what got sequenced. Clones were read by immunoSEQ multiplex PCR, and TCRdb kept only the in-frame ones, dropping some. The sample lists about 360,000 clones; 10% to 15% were seen once. This receptor was identified in a man between 18 and 29 years old in good health. The material sequenced was naive CD4+ T cells from blood. V and J are TRBV28 and TRBJ2-5; TRBD2 matches at 13 bases. CDR3 sequence reads: CASSLIRLAGGTQYF. CDR3 nucleotides: TGTGCCAGCAGTTTAATACGACTAGCGGGAGGGACCCAGTACTTC.